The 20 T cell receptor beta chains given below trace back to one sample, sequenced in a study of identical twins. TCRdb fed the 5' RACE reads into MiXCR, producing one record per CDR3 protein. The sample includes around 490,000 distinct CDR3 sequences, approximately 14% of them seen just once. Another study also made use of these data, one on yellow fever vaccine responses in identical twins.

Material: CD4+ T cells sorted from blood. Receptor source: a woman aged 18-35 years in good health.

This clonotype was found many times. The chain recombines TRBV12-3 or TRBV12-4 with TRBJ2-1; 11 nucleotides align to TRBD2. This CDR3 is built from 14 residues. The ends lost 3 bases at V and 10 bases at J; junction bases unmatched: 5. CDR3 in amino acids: CASSFSGTSGEQFF. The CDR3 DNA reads TGTGCCAGCAGTTTCTCGGGGACTAGCGGCGAGCAGTTCTTC.

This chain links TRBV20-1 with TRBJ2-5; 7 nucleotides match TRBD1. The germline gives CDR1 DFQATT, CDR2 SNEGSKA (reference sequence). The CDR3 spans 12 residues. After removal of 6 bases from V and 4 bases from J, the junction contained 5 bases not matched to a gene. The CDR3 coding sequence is TGCAGTGCCCGGGACAGCGGAGAGACCCAGTACTTC. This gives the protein CSARDSGETQYF.

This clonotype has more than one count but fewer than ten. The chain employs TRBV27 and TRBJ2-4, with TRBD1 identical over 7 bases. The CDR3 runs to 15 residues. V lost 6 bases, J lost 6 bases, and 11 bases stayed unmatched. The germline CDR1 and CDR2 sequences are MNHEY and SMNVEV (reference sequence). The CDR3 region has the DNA TGTGCCAGCAGCCCCGAGACAGGGTCGATAAACATTCAGTACTTC. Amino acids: CASSPETGSINIQYF.

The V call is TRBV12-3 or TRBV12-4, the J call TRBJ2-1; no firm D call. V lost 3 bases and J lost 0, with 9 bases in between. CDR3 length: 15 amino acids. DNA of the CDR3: TGTGCCAGCAGTTTTCCAACGAGCTCCTACAATGAGCAGTTCTTC. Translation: CASSFPTSSYNEQFF.

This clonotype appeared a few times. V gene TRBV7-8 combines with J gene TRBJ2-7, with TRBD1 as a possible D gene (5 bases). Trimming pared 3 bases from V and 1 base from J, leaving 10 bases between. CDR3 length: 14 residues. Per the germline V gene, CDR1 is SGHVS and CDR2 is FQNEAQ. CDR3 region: CASSFAGLSYEQYF. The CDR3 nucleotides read TGTGCCAGCAGCTTTGCAGGGCTGTCCTACGAGCAGTACTTC.

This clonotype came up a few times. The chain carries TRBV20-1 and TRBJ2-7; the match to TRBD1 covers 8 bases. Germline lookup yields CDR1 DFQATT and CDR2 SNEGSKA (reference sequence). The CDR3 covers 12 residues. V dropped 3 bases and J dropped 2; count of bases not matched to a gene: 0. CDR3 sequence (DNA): TGCAGTGCTAGGGGACAGGCCTACGAGCAGTACTTC. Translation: CSARGQAYEQYF.

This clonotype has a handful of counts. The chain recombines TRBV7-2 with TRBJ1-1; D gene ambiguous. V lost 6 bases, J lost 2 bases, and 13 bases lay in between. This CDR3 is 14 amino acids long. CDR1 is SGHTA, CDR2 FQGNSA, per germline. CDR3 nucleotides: TGTGCCAGCAGACTCCAGACGGGAAACACTGAAGCTTTCTTT. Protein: CASRLQTGNTEAFF.

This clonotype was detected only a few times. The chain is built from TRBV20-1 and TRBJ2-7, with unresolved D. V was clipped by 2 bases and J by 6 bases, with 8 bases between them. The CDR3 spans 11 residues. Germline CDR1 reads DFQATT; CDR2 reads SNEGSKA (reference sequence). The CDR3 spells CSARPESEQYF. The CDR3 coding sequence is TGCAGTGCTAGACCCGAAAGCGAGCAGTACTTC.

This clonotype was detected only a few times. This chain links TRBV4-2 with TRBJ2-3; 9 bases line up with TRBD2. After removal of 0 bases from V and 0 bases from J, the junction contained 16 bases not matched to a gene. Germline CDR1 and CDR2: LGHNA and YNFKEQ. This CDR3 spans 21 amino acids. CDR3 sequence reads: CASSQDWAAGGLPTSTDTQYF. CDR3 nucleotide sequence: TGTGCCAGCAGCCAAGATTGGGCAGCGGGAGGTCTCCCCACTAGCACAGATACGCAGTATTTT.

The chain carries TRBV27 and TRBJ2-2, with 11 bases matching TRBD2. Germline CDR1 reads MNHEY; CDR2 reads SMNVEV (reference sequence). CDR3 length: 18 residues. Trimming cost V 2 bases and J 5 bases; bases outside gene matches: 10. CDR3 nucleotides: TGTGCCAGCAGTTTAGGAGGGCTAGCGGGGGGACTTACCGGGGAGCTGTTTTTT. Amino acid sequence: CASSLGGLAGGLTGELFF.

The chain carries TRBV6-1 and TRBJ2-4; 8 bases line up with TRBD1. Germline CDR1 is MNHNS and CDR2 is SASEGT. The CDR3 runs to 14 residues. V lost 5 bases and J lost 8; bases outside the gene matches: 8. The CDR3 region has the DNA TGTGCCAGCAGTCGGGACAGGTTGGGGGACATTCAGTACTTC. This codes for CASSRDRLGDIQYF.

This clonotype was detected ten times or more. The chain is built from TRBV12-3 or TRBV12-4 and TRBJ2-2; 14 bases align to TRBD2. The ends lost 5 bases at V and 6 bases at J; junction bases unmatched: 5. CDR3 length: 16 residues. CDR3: CASSIGTSGSPGELFF. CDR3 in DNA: TGTGCCAGCAGTATAGGGACTAGCGGGAGCCCCGGGGAGCTGTTTTTT.

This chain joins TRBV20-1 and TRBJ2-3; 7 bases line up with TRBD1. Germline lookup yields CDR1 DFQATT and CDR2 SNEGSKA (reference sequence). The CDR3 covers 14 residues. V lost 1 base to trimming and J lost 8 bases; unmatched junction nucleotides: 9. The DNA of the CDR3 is TGCAGTGCTAGAGCCCGACAGGGCATTGGTACGCAGTATTTT. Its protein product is CSARARQGIGTQYF.

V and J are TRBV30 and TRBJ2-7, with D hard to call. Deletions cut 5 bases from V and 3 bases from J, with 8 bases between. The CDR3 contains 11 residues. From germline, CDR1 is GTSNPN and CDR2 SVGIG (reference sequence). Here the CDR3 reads CAWVGYYEQYF. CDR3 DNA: TGTGCCTGGGTCGGATACTACGAGCAGTACTTC.

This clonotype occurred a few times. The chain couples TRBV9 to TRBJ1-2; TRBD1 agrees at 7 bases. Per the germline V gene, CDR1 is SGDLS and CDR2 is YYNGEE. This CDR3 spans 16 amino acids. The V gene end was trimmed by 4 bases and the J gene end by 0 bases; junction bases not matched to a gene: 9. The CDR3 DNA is TGTGCCAGCAGCCCGTGGACAGGAGACACTAACTATGGCTACACCTTC. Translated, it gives CASSPWTGDTNYGYTF.

The CDR3 reads CASSSSGRVETQYF. CDR3 coding DNA: TGTGCCAGCAGCTCTAGCGGGAGGGTAGAGACCCAGTACTTC. The J gene is TRBJ2-5, the V gene TRBV7-2, with TRBD2 identical over 12 bases. Trimming at V came to 4 bases and at J to 4 bases, leaving 1 base not matched to a gene. The CDR3 contains 14 residues. Germline V CDR1 and CDR2: SGHTA, FQGNSA.

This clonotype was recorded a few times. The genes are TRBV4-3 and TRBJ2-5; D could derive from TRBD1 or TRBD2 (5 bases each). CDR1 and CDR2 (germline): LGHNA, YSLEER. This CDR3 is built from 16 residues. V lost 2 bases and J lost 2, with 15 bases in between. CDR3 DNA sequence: TGCGCCAGCAGCCAAAGGGGACGGGACGCACAAGAGACCCAGTACTTC. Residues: CASSQRGRDAQETQYF.

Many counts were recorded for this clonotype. In DNA, the CDR3 is TGCGCCAGCAGCCAAGTTTTCCGGACCCAGGGGAATGGGCCCTACGAGCAGTACTTC. This sequence encodes CASSQVFRTQGNGPYEQYF. The rearrangement links TRBV4-3 to TRBJ2-7; perhaps TRBD1 as D (6 bases). The CDR3 loop spans 19 amino acids. CDR1 is LGHNA, CDR2 YSLEER, per germline. Deletions cut 1 base from V and 2 bases from J, with 24 bases between.

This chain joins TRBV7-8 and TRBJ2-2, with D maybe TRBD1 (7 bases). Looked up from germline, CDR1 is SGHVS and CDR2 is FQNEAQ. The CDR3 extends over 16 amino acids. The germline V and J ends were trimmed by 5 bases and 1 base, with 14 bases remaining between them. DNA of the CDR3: TGTGCCAGCAGCCCAGACCAGGGGGGGAACACCGGGGAGCTGTTTTTT. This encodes CASSPDQGGNTGELFF.

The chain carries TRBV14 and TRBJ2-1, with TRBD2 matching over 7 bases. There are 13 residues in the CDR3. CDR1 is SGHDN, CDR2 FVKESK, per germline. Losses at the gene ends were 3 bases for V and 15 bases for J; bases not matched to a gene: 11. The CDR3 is CASSQAGLGFRFF. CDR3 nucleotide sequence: TGTGCCAGCAGCCAGGCTGGACTAGGTTTTCGGTTCTTC.